Included here is one TCR beta chain sequence, with context. Its antigen is as yet unknown. The PCR contained 60 Vbeta and 13 Jbeta primers. The repertoire was sequenced with immunoSEQ multiplex PCR; TCRdb's copy has only in-frame clones and lacks some. The sample records fewer than 200,000 clones, around 75% being singletons. The data stem from a study of cytomegalovirus exposure and HLA in healthy donors. Overall study results and limits: In a later analysis, V- and J-gene trimming of beta chains associated with a DCLRE1C missense variant, replicated independently. A later analysis showed HLA-associated TCR beta chains outstripping equally common others in clonal expansion.

This TCR was sampled from a female donor in good health and CMV-seronegative. Sequenced: PBMCs.

CDR3 in amino acids: CASTFSTRDLYGYTF. The CDR3 DNA follows: TGTGCCAGCACATTTTCAACCAGGGATCTCTATGGCTACACCTTC. The chain employs TRBV28 and TRBJ1-2; D possibly corresponds to TRBD1 (5 bases). The V gene lost 7 bases and the J gene lost 4 bases, with 19 bases spanning the gap. Germline CDR1 and CDR2: MDHEN and SYDVKM. The CDR3 extends over 15 amino acids.